Listed below are T cell receptor beta chains from one sample, sequenced in a study of neurological immune-mediated disorders. TCRdb analysed the 5' RACE reads with MiXCR anew, one entry per CDR3 protein. The sample lists 40,000 or so distinct CDR3 sequences; 4.8% were seen once. The sequenced sample consisted of CD4+ T cells from blood. The receptors originated from a man between 18 and 35 years old in good health. CDR3s include the opening cysteine and the closing phenylalanine or tryptophan. D genes are given only for firm matches. Clone size is stated in some rows and not others, as once, few, many or a class when expanded.

V: TRBV20-1; D: -; size: medium-sized; J: TRBJ2-5; CDR3: CSALDTGASETQYF; DNA: TGCAGTGCTCTGGACACAGGAGCTAGCGAGACCCAGTACTTC
V: TRBV20-1; D: TRBD1; size: many; J: TRBJ1-5; CDR3: CSAGRDSYRPQHF; DNA: TGCAGTGCTGGCCGGGACAGCTACCGGCCCCAGCATTTT
V: TRBV6-6; D: TRBD1; size: many; J: TRBJ2-1; CDR3: CASSPGDRDNEQFF; DNA: TGTGCCAGCAGCCCAGGGGACAGAGACAATGAGCAGTTCTTC
V: TRBV6-6; D: -; size: many; J: TRBJ2-1; CDR3: CASRGGANEQFF; DNA: TGTGCCAGCAGGGGGGGGGCCAATGAGCAGTTCTTC
V: TRBV5-6; D: TRBD1; size: many; J: TRBJ2-2; CDR3: CASSSTGTGNTGELFF; DNA: TGTGCCAGCAGCTCAACCGGGACAGGGAACACCGGGGAGCTGTTTTTT
V: TRBV5-1; D: -; size: many; J: TRBJ1-1; CDR3: CASSYQGNTEAFF; DNA: TGCGCCAGCAGCTATCAAGGGAACACTGAAGCTTTCTTT
V: TRBV6-5; D: TRBD1; size: many; J: TRBJ1-2; CDR3: CASSYGTGSGYTF; DNA: TGTGCCAGCAGTTACGGGACAGGGAGTGGCTACACCTTC
V: TRBV27; D: TRBD1; size: many; J: TRBJ1-4; CDR3: CASSGLESGDREDEKLFF; DNA: TGTGCCAGCAGTGGACTAGAATCGGGAGACAGGGAAGATGAAAAACTGTTTTTT
V: TRBV5-1; D: -; size: -; J: TRBJ2-5; CDR3: CAISLEGAGETQYF; DNA: TGCGCCATCAGCTTGGAAGGGGCTGGGGAGACCCAGTACTTC
V: TRBV5-1; D: -; size: many; J: TRBJ1-2; CDR3: CASSFNSYGYTF; DNA: TGCGCCAGCAGCTTTAACAGCTATGGCTACACCTTC
V: TRBV20-1; D: TRBD2; size: many; J: TRBJ2-5; CDR3: CSASNGGAVQETQYF; DNA: TGCAGTGCTAGTAACGGGGGGGCCGTCCAAGAGACCCAGTACTTC
V: TRBV12-2; D: -; size: few; J: TRBJ2-5; CDR3: CASRLGGLSGGPTLRAQYF; DNA: TGTGCAAGTCGCTTAGGGGGGTTAAGCGGGGGCCCCACTCTAAGGGCCCAGTACTTC
V: TRBV5-1; D: TRBD1; size: many; J: TRBJ2-3; CDR3: CASSVGQGEDTQYF; DNA: TGCGCCAGCAGCGTGGGACAGGGGGAAGATACGCAGTATTTT
V: TRBV3-1; D: -; size: many; J: TRBJ2-5; CDR3: CASSPWTAEETQYF; DNA: TGTGCCAGCAGCCCCTGGACAGCTGAAGAGACCCAGTACTTC
V: TRBV2; D: -; size: many; J: TRBJ2-7; CDR3: CASKNSNSEQYF; DNA: TGTGCCAGCAAAAATAGTAACAGCGAGCAGTACTTC
V: TRBV5-5; D: TRBD1; size: many; J: TRBJ2-1; CDR3: CASSFEQGYYNEQFF; DNA: TGTGCCAGCAGCTTCGAACAGGGGTACTACAATGAGCAGTTCTTC
V: TRBV5-1; D: -; size: many; J: TRBJ2-6; CDR3: CASSLARGSGANVLTF; DNA: TGCGCCAGCAGCTTGGCCAGGGGCTCTGGGGCCAACGTCCTGACTTTC
V: TRBV5-1; D: TRBD2; size: many; J: TRBJ2-1; CDR3: CASSGDRLAGVHEQFF; DNA: TGCGCCAGCAGCGGAGATCGGCTAGCGGGGGTACATGAGCAGTTCTTC
V: TRBV5-1; D: TRBD1; size: many; J: TRBJ2-1; CDR3: CASSETTGAYNEQFF; DNA: TGCGCCAGCAGCGAGACCACAGGGGCCTACAATGAGCAGTTCTTC
V: TRBV20-1; D: -; size: many; J: TRBJ1-5; CDR3: CSAPMTGTGPQHF; DNA: TGCAGTGCTCCGATGACAGGTACGGGGCCCCAGCATTTT
V: TRBV12-3/TRBV12-4; D: -; size: many; J: TRBJ1-1; CDR3: CASSQDSNPNTEAFF; DNA: TGTGCCAGCAGTCAGGACAGCAACCCGAACACTGAAGCTTTCTTT
V: TRBV20-1; D: -; size: many; J: TRBJ2-3; CDR3: CSASGGTDTQYF; DNA: TGCAGTGCTAGCGGAGGCACAGATACGCAGTATTTT
V: TRBV27; D: -; size: many; J: TRBJ1-4; CDR3: CASKLSRATNEKLFF; DNA: TGTGCCAGCAAACTGTCGCGCGCAACTAATGAAAAACTGTTTTTT
V: TRBV18; D: -; size: many; J: TRBJ2-3; CDR3: CASSPYVGGSTDTQYF; DNA: TGTGCCAGCTCACCATATGTTGGGGGGAGCACAGATACGCAGTATTTT
V: TRBV11-2; D: -; size: -; J: TRBJ2-1; CDR3: CASSLVSDNEQFF; DNA: TGTGCCAGCAGCTTAGTTAGTGATAATGAGCAGTTCTTC
V: TRBV5-5; D: TRBD1; size: many; J: TRBJ2-1; CDR3: CASSSRTGQPFF; DNA: TGTGCCAGCAGCTCAAGAACGGGACAGCCGTTCTTC
V: TRBV5-1; D: TRBD1; size: many; J: TRBJ2-2; CDR3: CASSLSGQRKTNTGELFF; DNA: TGCGCCAGCAGCTTATCGGGACAGCGAAAAACTAACACCGGGGAGCTGTTTTTT